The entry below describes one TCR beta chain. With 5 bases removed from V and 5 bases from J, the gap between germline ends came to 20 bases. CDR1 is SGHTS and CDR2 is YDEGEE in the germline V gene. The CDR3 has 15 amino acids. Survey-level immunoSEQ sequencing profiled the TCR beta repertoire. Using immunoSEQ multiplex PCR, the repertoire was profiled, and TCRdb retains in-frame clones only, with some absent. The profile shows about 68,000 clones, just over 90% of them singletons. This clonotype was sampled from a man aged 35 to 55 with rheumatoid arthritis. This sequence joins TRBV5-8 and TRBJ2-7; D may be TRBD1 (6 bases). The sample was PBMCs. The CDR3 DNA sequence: TGTGCCAGCAGGCCCCAGGGAGTCGCAGGGGACGAGCAGTACTTC. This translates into CASRPQGVAGDEQYF.